This T cell receptor beta chain was captured by sequencing in a study of cytomegalovirus exposure and HLA in healthy donors. Looking at the study overall: The study's early data release held some 85 million unique TCRs from HLA-typed donors. Study-wide findings and caveats: Sequencing artifact likely explains a cluster of highly shared sequence variants.

This clone was counted a few times. What it binds is not known. From germline, CDR1 is MNHEY and CDR2 SMNVEV (reference sequence). This CDR3 region has 16 residues. The ends lost 3 bases at V and 5 bases at J; junction bases unmatched: 11. Researchers ran the PCR with 60 Vbeta and 13 Jbeta primers. Repertoires were generated with immunoSEQ multiplex PCR, while TCRdb's copy carries only in-frame clones and drops some. The top ten clones hold less than 5% of a sample with around 140,000 clones, about three quarters of them seen once. The TCR originated in a man in his forties or fifties in good health and CMV-seropositive. The J gene is TRBJ2-7, the V gene TRBV27; 9 bases map to TRBD1. Sequenced: PBMCs. The CDR3 DNA follows: TGTGCCAGCAGTTTTAACCACGGGACAGGGCCTCACGAGCAGTACTTC. Its translation: CASSFNHGTGPHEQYF.